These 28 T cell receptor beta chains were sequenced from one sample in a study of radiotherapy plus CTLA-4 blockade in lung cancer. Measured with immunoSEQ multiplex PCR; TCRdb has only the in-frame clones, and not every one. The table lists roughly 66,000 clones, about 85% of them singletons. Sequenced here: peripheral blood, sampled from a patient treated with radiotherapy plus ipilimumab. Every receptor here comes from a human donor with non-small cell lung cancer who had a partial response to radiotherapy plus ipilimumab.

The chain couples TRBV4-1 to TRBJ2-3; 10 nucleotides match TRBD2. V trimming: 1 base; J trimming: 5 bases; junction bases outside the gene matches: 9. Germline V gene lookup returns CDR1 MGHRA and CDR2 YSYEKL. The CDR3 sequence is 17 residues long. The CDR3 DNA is TGCGCCAGCAGCCAAGCCTGGGGAGCGGGAGGGCGAGATACGCAGTATTTT. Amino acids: CASSQAWGAGGRDTQYF.

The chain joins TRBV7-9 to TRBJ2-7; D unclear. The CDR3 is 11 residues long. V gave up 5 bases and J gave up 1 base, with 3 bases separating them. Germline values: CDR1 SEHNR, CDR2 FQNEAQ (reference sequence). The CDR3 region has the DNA TGTGCCAGCAGCCTTTCCTACGAGCAGTACTTC. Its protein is CASSLSYEQYF.

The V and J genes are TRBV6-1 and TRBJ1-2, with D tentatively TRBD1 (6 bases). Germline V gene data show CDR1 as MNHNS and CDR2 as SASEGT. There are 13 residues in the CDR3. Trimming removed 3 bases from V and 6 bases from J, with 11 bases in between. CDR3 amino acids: CASSDRGGDGYTF. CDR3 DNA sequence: TGTGCCAGCAGTGACAGGGGAGGGGATGGCTACACCTTC.

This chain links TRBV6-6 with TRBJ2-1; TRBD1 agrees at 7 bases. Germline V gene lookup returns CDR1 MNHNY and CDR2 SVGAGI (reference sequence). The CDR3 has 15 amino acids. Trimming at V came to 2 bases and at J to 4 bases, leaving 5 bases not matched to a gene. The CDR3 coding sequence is TGTGCCAGCAGTTACGAGGGACAGTCGTACAATGAGCAGTTCTTC. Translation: CASSYEGQSYNEQFF.

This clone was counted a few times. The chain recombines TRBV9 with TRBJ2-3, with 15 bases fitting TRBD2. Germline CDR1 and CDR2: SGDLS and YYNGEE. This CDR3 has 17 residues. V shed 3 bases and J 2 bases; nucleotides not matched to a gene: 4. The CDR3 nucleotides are TGTGCCAGCAGCGAGGGGACTAGCGGGGGGTCCACAGATACGCAGTATTTT. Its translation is CASSEGTSGGSTDTQYF.

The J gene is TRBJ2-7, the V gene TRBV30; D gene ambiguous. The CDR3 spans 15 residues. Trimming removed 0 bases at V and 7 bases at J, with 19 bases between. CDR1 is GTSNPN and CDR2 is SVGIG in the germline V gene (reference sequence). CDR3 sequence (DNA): TGTGCCTGGAGTGTCCAGGCCGGCCCTCAAACAGAGCAGTACTTC. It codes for CAWSVQAGPQTEQYF.

In nucleotides, the CDR3 is TGTGCCAGTAGGGGAAGGGGCCTAAATCAGCCCCAGCATTTT. Translated, it gives CASRGRGLNQPQHF. V usage is TRBV19 and J usage is TRBJ1-5; the D gene is possibly TRBD1 (5 bases). Deletions cut 6 bases from V and 4 bases from J, with 13 bases between. The CDR3 covers 14 residues. Germline V CDR1 and CDR2: LNHDA, SQIVND (reference sequence). Full variable domain (rest looked up from reference TRBV19 and TRBJ1-5): DGGITQSPKYLFRKEGQNVTLSCEQNLNHDAMYWYRQDPGQGLRLIYYSQIVNDFQKGDIAEGYSVSREKKESFPLTVTSAQKNPTAFYLCASRGRGLNQPQHFGDGTRLSIL.

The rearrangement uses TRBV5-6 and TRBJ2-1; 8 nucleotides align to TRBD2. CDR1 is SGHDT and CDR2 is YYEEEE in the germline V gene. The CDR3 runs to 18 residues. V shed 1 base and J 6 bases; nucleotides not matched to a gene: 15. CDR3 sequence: CASSLWFGSGGQANEQFF. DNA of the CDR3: TGTGCCAGCAGCTTGTGGTTCGGGTCGGGAGGGCAAGCCAATGAGCAGTTCTTC.

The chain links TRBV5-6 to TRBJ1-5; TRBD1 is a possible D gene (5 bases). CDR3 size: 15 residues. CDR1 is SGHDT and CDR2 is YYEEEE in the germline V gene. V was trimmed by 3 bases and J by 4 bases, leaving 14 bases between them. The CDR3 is CASSSRRGGNQPQHF. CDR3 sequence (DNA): TGTGCCAGCAGCTCTCGACGGGGGGGTAATCAGCCCCAGCATTTT.

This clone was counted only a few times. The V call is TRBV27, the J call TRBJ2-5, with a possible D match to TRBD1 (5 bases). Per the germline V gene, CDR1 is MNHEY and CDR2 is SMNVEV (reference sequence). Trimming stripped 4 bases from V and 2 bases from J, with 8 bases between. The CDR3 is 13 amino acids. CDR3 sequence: CASSSTVQETQYF. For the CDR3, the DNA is TGTGCCAGCAGTTCGACAGTACAAGAGACCCAGTACTTC.

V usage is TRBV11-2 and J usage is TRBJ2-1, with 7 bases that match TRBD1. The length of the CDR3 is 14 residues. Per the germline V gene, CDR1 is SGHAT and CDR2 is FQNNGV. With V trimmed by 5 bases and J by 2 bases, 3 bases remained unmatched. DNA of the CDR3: TGTGCCAGCAGCCCAGGACAGGCCTACAATGAGCAGTTCTTC. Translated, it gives CASSPGQAYNEQFF.

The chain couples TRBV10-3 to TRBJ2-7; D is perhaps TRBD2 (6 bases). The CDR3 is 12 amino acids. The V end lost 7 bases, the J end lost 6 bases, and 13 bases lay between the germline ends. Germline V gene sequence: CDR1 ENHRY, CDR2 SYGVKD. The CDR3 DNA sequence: TGTGCCATCACGACGGGAGTAGGCGAGCAGTACTTC. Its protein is CAITTGVGEQYF.

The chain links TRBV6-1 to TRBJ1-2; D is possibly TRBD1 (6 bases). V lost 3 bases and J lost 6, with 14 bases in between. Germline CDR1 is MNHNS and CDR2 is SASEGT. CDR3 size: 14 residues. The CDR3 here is CASSDTGRRDGYTF. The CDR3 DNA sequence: TGTGCCAGCAGTGACACAGGGCGTAGGGATGGCTACACCTTC.

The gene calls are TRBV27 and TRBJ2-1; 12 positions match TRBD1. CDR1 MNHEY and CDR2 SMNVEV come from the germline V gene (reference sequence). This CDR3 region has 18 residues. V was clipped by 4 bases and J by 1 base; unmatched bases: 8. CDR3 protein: CASSSGTGGAWSYNEQFF. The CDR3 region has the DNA TGTGCCAGCAGTTCCGGGACAGGGGGCGCCTGGTCCTACAATGAGCAGTTCTTC.

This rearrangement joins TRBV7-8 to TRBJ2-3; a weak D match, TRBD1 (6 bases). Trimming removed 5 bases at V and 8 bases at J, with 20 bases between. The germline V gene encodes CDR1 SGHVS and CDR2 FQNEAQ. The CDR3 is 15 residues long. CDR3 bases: TGTGCCAGCAGCCGCCGGTGGGACACCCAGACTACGCAGTATTTT. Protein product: CASSRRWDTQTTQYF.

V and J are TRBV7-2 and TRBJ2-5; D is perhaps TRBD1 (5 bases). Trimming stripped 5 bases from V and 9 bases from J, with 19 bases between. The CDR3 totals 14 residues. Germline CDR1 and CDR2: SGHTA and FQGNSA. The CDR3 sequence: CASSPDRLAPAQYF. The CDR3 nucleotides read TGTGCCAGCAGCCCCGACAGACTGGCTCCGGCCCAGTACTTC.

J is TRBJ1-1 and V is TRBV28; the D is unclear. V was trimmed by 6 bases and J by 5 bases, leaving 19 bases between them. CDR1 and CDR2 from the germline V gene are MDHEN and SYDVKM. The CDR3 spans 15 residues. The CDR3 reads CASRVIRPARTEAFF. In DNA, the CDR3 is TGTGCCAGCAGAGTGATTCGACCGGCCAGGACTGAAGCTTTCTTT.

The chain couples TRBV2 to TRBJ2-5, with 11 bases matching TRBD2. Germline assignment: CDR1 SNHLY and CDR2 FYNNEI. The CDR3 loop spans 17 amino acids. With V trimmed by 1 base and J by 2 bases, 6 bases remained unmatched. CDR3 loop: CASSEGQTSGMQETQYF. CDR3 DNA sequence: TGTGCCAGCAGTGAAGGGCAGACTAGCGGGATGCAAGAGACCCAGTACTTC.

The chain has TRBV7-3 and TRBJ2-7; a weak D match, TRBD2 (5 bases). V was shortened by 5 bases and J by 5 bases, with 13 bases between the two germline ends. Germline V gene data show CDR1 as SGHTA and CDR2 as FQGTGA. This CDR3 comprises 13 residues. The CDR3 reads CASSRRAGHEQYF. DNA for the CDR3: TGTGCCAGCAGCCGACGGGCGGGCCACGAGCAGTACTTC.

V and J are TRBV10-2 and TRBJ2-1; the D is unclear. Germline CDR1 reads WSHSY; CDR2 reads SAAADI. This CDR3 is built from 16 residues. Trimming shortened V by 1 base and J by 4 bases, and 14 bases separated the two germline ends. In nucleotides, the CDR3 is TGCGCCAGCAGTGAGTTGGCTAGTATCTCTTACAATGAGCAGTTCTTC. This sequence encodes CASSELASISYNEQFF.

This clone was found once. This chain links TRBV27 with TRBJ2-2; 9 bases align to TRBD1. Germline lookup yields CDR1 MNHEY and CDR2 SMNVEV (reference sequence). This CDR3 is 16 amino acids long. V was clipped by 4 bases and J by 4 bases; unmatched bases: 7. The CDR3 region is CASSSRDRVGTGELFF. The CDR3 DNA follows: TGTGCCAGCAGTTCGCGGGACAGGGTTGGCACCGGGGAGCTGTTTTTT.

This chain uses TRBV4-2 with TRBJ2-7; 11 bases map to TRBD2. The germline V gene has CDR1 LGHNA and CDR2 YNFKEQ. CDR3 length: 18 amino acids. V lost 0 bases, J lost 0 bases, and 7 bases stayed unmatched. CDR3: CASSQDLGLAGSSYEQYF. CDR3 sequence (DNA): TGTGCCAGCAGCCAAGATCTCGGACTAGCGGGTAGCTCCTACGAGCAGTACTTC.

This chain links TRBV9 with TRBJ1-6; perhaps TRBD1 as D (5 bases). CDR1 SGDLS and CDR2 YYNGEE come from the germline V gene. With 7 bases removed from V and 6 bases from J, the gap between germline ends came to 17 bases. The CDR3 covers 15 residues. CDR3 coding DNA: TGTGCCAGCGGAGCACCGGGGGGGGGTAATTCACCCCTCCACTTT. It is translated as CASGAPGGGNSPLHF.

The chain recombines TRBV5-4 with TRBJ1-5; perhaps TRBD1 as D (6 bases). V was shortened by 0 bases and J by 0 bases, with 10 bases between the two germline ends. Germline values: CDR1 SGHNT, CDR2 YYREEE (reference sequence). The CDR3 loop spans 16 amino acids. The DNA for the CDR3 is TGTGCCAGCAGCTTGGGGGGGCCCGATAGCAATCAGCCCCAGCATTTT. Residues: CASSLGGPDSNQPQHF.

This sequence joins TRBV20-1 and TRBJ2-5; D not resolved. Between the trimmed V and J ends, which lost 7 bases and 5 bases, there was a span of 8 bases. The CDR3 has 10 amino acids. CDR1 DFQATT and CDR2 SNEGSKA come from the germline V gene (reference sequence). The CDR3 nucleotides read TGCAGTGGCTATTCCGAGACCCAGTACTTC. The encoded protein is CSGYSETQYF.

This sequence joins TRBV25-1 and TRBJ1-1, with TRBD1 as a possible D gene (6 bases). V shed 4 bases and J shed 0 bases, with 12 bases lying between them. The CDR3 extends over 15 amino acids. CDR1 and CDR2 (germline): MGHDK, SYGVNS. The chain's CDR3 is CASSARGAMNTEAFF. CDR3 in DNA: TGTGCCAGCAGTGCCAGGGGAGCTATGAACACTGAAGCTTTCTTT.

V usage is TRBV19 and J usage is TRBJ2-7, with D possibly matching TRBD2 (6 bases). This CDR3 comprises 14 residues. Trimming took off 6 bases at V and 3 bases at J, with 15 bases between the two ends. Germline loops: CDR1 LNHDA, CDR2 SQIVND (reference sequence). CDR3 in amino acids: CASRGRTNSYEQYF. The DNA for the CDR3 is TGTGCCAGTAGGGGCCGGACTAATAGCTACGAGCAGTACTTC.

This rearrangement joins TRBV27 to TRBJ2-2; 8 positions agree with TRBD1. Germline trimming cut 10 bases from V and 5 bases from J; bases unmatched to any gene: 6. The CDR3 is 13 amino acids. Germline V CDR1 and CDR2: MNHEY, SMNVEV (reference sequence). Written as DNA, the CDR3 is TGTGCCACCACGGACAGGGCTACCGGGGAGCTGTTTTTT. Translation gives CATTDRATGELFF.